These 13 T cell receptor beta chains came from one sample sequenced in a study of cytomegalovirus exposure and HLA in healthy donors. With 60 Vbeta and 13 Jbeta primers, the PCR was carried out. Some clones are missing from TCRdb's copy, which holds only in-frame ones; the method was immunoSEQ multiplex PCR. Of 85,000 to 120,000 clones listed, 71% are singletons. Input material: PBMCs. The receptor source for this set is a female donor in good health and CMV-seronegative.

The genes are TRBV2 and TRBJ1-2; weak D call: TRBD1 (5 bases). Trimming took off 6 bases at V and 4 bases at J, with 12 bases between the two ends. The germline gives CDR1 SNHLY, CDR2 FYNNEI. CDR3 length: 13 amino acids. CDR3 DNA: TGTGCCAGCAGCGTGGACACGTCCTATGGCTACACCTTC. The encoded protein is CASSVDTSYGYTF.

As to this clone: The junction shows a germline mismatch at one end, possibly a read error. The gene calls are TRBV28 and TRBJ2-5; TRBD1 matches 7 bases. This CDR3 has 14 residues. Looked up from germline, CDR1 is MDHEN and CDR2 is SYDVKM. The chain's CDR3 is CASSHGTDQVTQYF. The CDR3 DNA reads as TGTGCCAGCAGTCATGGGACAGACCAAGTGACCCAGTACTTC.

The chain has TRBV19 and TRBJ1-1; D perhaps matches TRBD1 (6 bases). Germline CDR1 is LNHDA and CDR2 is SQIVND (reference sequence). The CDR3 length is 15 residues. V was pared by 1 base and J by 4 bases, with 13 bases between. The CDR3 protein is CASSIGQAVGTEAFF. The CDR3 bases are TGTGCCAGTAGTATAGGACAGGCGGTGGGCACTGAAGCTTTCTTT.

The chain employs TRBV29-1 and TRBJ2-1, with TRBD2 matching over 7 bases. The CDR3 has 15 amino acids. Trimming took 5 bases from V and 0 from J; bases not matched to a gene: 7. Per the germline V gene, CDR1 is SQVTM and CDR2 is ANQGSEA. The CDR3 DNA reads as TGCAGCGTTACCCCCGGGGACTACTCCTACAATGAGCAGTTCTTC. It codes for CSVTPGDYSYNEQFF.

This clone was detected a few times. The rearrangement links TRBV27 to TRBJ1-2; tentative D call: TRBD1 (5 bases). Trimming stripped 4 bases from V and 6 bases from J, with 24 bases between. Germline CDR1 reads MNHEY; CDR2 reads SMNVEV (reference sequence). CDR3 size: 17 residues. The CDR3 region has the DNA TGTGCCAGCAGTTCCAACAATCAGGGATCGACCTATGATGGCTACACCTTC. This codes for CASSSNNQGSTYDGYTF.

The rearrangement uses TRBV5-4 and TRBJ2-5; 8 bases fit TRBD1. J was trimmed by 6 bases and V by 4 bases; bases with no gene match: 17. The CDR3 consists of 17 residues. CDR1 SGHNT and CDR2 YYREEE come from the germline V gene (reference sequence). The CDR3 DNA reads TGTGCCAGCAGCCGCAGCCTAAACTCAGGGGGCACGAAGACCCAGTACTTC. Translation gives CASSRSLNSGGTKTQYF. Full variable domain (rest looked up from reference TRBV5-4 and TRBJ2-5): ETGVTQSPTHLIKTRGQQVTLRCSSQSGHNTVSWYQQALGQGPQFIFQYYREEENGRGNFPPRFSGLQFPNYSSELNVNALELDDSALYLCASSRSLNSGGTKTQYFGPGTRLLVL.

The V and J genes are TRBV6-5 and TRBJ1-1; TRBD1 matches 7 bases. Per germline, CDR1 MNHEY and CDR2 SVGAGI. V lost 2 bases and J lost 5; bases outside the gene matches: 8. CDR3 size: 15 residues. The CDR3 nucleotides are TGTGCCAGCAGTTACAGGGCAGGGGGATGGACTGAAGCTTTCTTT. Its translation is CASSYRAGGWTEAFF.

V gene TRBV7-2 combines with J gene TRBJ1-1; D may be TRBD1 (6 bases). The V gene's germline CDR1 is SGHTA and CDR2 FQGNSA. The CDR3 sequence is 15 residues long. V shed 3 bases and J shed 0 bases, with 11 bases lying between them. CDR3 DNA: TGTGCCAGCAGCTTTGGGGGGGCATTGAACACTGAAGCTTTCTTT. This gives the protein CASSFGGALNTEAFF.

This clone was found a few times. The V call is TRBV4-1, the J call TRBJ1-1; D not resolved. The V end lost 1 base, the J end lost 4 bases, and 7 bases lay between the germline ends. The CDR3 totals 13 residues. Germline V gene sequence: CDR1 MGHRA, CDR2 YSYEKL. CDR3 in DNA: TGCGCCAGCAGCCAAGCACTAGGCACTGAAGCTTTCTTT. This sequence encodes CASSQALGTEAFF.

The J gene is TRBJ1-1, the V gene TRBV18; D ambiguous. The V end was cut by 6 bases, the J end by 3 bases, with 11 bases between. The CDR3 is 13 amino acids. In germline, CDR1 is KGHSH, CDR2 LQKENI. CDR3 loop: CASSPLGDTEAFF. The CDR3 nucleotides are TGTGCCAGCTCCCCTTTGGGAGACACTGAAGCTTTCTTT.

This clone counts as medium-sized. The chain links TRBV6-4 to TRBJ2-1, with 9 bases aligning to TRBD2. The CDR3 length is 14 residues. J was trimmed by 3 bases and V by 3 bases; bases with no gene match: 0. Germline CDR1 is MRHNA and CDR2 is SNTAGT. CDR3 sequence reads: CASSEREGYNEQFF. The CDR3 DNA reads TGTGCCAGCAGTGAGCGGGAGGGCTACAATGAGCAGTTCTTC.

The chain has TRBV5-1 and TRBJ2-3, with D possibly being TRBD1 (6 bases). CDR1 is SGHRS, CDR2 YFSETQ, per germline. V gave up 0 bases and J gave up 6 bases, with 17 bases separating them. This CDR3 spans 16 amino acids. The CDR3 bases are TGCGCCAGCAGCTTGGGTGTCAGGGGTAGGGTTGATACGCAGTATTTT. This sequence encodes CASSLGVRGRVDTQYF.

The chain recombines TRBV29-1 with TRBJ2-5; D is possibly TRBD1 (5 bases). Trimming cost V 3 bases and J 4 bases, with 9 bases left between them. The CDR3 length is 12 residues. Germline CDR1 is SQVTM and CDR2 is ANQGSEA. The CDR3 DNA reads TGCAGCGTTGACAGGGTCTTAGAGACCCAGTACTTC. Translation gives CSVDRVLETQYF.